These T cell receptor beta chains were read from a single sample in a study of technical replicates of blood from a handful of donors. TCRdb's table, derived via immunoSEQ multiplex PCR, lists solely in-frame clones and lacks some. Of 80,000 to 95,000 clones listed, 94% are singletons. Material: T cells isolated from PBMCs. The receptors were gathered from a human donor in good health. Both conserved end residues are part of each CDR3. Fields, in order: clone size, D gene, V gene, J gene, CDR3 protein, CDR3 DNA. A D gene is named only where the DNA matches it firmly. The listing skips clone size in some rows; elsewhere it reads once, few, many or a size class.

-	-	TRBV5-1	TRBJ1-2	CASSFGQGQGYGYTF	TGCGCCAGCAGCTTCGGCCAGGGGCAGGGCTATGGCTACACCTTC
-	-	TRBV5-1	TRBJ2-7	CASSAPLRGQGGTYEQYF	TGCGCCAGCAGCGCTCCCCTCCGCGGGCAGGGAGGTACCTACGAGCAGTACTTC
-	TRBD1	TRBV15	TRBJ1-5	CATSSDRGSNQPQHF	TGTGCCACCAGCAGTGACAGGGGTAGCAATCAGCCCCAGCATTTT
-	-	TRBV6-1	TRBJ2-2	CASNLGGTGELFF	TGTGCCAGCAACCTGGGGGGCACCGGGGAGCTGTTTTTT
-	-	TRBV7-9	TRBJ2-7	CASSLVGAYEQYF	TGTGCCAGCAGCTTAGTCGGTGCCTACGAGCAGTACTTC
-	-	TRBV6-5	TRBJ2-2	CASSYAPGGRTGELFF	TGTGCCAGCAGTTACGCGCCGGGGGGCCGTACCGGGGAGCTGTTTTTT
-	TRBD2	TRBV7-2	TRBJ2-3	CASSLSGGAMFGTDTQYF	TGTGCCAGCAGCCTTAGCGGGGGGGCCATGTTTGGCACAGATACGCAGTATTTT
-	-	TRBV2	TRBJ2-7	CASKTARSSYEQYF	TGTGCCAGCAAAACAGCCCGCAGCTCCTACGAGCAGTACTTC
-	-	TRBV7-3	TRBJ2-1	CASSLFWTPLNNEQFF	TGTGCCAGCAGCTTATTTTGGACTCCTCTTAACAATGAGCAGTTCTTC
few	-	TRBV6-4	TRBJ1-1	CASSDPGAAKAGGSMNTEAFF	TGTGCCAGCAGTGACCCCGGCGCAGCGAAAGCCGGAGGGTCCATGAACACTGAAGCTTTCTTT
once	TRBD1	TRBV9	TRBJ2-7	CASSGRTGVSYEQYF	TGTGCCAGCAGCGGCAGGACAGGGGTTTCCTACGAGCAGTACTTC
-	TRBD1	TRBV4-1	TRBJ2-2	CASTWDSDTGELFF	TGCGCCAGCACCTGGGACAGCGATACCGGGGAGCTGTTTTTT
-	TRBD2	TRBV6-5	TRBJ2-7	CASSSGTFNEQYF	TGTGCCAGCAGTAGCGGGACTTTCAACGAGCAGTACTTC
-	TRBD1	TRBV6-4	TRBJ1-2	CASSNHRQGVVGGHYGYTF	TGTGCCAGCAGCAACCATAGACAGGGGGTGGTTGGGGGGCACTATGGCTACACCTTC
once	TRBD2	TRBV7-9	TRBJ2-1	CASSLGLAGGNEQFF	TGTGCCAGCAGCTTAGGACTAGCGGGAGGGAATGAGCAGTTCTTC
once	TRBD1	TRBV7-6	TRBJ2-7	CASSLEQGGYEQYF	TGTGCCAGCAGCTTAGAACAGGGGGGCTACGAGCAGTACTTC
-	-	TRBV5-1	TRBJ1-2	CASSAQGSYGYTF	TGCGCCAGCAGTGCGCAGGGCAGCTATGGCTACACCTTC